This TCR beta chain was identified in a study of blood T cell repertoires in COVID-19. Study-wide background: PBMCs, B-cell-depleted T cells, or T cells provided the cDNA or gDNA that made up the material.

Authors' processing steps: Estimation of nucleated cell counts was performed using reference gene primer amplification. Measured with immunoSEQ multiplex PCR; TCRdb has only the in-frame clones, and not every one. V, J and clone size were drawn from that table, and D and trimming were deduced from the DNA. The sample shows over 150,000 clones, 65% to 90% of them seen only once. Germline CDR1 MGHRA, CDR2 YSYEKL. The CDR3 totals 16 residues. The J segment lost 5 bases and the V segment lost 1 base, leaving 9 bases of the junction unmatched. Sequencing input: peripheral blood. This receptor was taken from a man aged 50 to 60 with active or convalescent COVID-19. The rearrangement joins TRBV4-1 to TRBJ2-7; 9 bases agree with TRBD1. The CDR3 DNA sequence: TGCGCCAGCAGCCAAGCTCCGGGACAGGGCCTCGACGAGCAGTACTTC. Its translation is CASSQAPGQGLDEQYF.